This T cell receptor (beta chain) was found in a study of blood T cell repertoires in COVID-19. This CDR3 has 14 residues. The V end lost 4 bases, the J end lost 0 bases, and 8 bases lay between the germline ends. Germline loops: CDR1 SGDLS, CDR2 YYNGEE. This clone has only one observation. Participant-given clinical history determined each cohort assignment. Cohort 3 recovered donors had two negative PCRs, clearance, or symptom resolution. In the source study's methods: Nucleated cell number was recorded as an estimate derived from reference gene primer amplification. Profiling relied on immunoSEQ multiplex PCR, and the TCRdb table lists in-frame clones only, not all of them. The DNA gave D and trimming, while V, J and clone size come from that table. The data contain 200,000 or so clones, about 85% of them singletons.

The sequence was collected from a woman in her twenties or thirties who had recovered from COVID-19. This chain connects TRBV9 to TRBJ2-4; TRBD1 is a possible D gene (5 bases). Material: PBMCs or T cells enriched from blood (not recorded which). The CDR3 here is CASSQDRAKNIQYF. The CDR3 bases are TGTGCCAGCAGCCAAGACAGAGCCAAAAACATTCAGTACTTC. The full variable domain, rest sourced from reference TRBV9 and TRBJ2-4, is DSGVTQTPKHLITATGQRVTLRCSPRSGDLSVYWYQQSLDQGLQFLIQYYNGEERAKGNILERFSAQQFPDLHSELNLSSLELGDSALYFCASSQDRAKNIQYFGAGTRLSVL.